Listed below are T cell receptor beta chains from one sample, sequenced in a study of CD8 T cells in Susac syndrome. One entry per CDR3 protein, called by TCRdb with MiXCR from the immunoSEQ multiplex PCR reads. This sample has 150,000 to 160,000 distinct CDR3 sequences, with approximately 94% found just once. The specimen was CD8+ T cells from PBMCs. These receptors were collected from a human donor with multiple sclerosis. The CDR3 runs from the conserved cysteine through the conserved F or W. Each record gives: J gene, clone size, V gene, D gene, CDR3 DNA, CDR3 protein. The D gene is left open where the match is weak. Only part of the rows carry a size: once, few, many, or a class if the clone is expanded.

>TRBJ2-7|NA|TRBV13|TRBD1
TGTGCCAGCAGCTTAGGCGGGACAGCCTCCTACGAGCAGTACTTC
CASSLGGTASYEQYF
>TRBJ2-3|NA|TRBV4-1|NA
TGCGCCAGCAGCCAAGATCGTAGCCCCCCGGGCACAGATACGCAGTATTTT
CASSQDRSPPGTDTQYF
>TRBJ2-1|once|TRBV9|TRBD2
TGTGCCAGCAGCTCCAGCGGGGTCAGGAATGAGCAGTTCTTC
CASSSSGVRNEQFF
>TRBJ2-1|NA|TRBV7-9|TRBD1
TGTGCCAGCAGCAGATCGGACAGGGCCCACAATGAGCAGTTCTTC
CASSRSDRAHNEQFF
>TRBJ1-1|once|TRBV29-1|NA
TGCAGCGTCCTGGTTGGTCAGCGCACTGAAGCTTTCTTT
CSVLVGQRTEAFF
>TRBJ1-4|NA|TRBV9|TRBD1
TGTGCCAGCAGCGTGGGGACAGGGAATGAAAAACTGTTTTTT
CASSVGTGNEKLFF
>TRBJ1-2|NA|TRBV13|NA
TGTGCCAGCAGCTTAGGCGTACACAGGGGCTACACCTTC
CASSLGVHRGYTF
>TRBJ2-1|NA|TRBV15|TRBD2
TGTGCCACCAGCAGAGCCGGGACTAGCGGGGGTGGCTCCTACAATGAGCAGTTCTTC
CATSRAGTSGGGSYNEQFF
>TRBJ1-2|NA|TRBV30|NA
TGTGCCTTCCTCGCGGACCGCCCAGGGTACACCTTC
CAFLADRPGYTF
>TRBJ1-6|NA|TRBV9|TRBD1
TGTGCCAGCAGCGTAGCCCCGGACAGGGCTATCAATTCACCCCTCCACTTT
CASSVAPDRAINSPLHF
>TRBJ1-4|NA|TRBV7-9|NA
TGTGCCAGCAGCTTAAGTCACAGCCCTAATGAAAAACTGTTTTTT
CASSLSHSPNEKLFF
>TRBJ2-7|few|TRBV7-9|NA
TGTGCCAGCAGCTTGGGGGCAAGAGAGCAGTACTTC
CASSLGAREQYF
>TRBJ2-1|once|TRBV6-2/TRBV6-3|TRBD2
TGTGCCAGCAGTTCTAGCGGGGACAATGAGCAGTTCTTC
CASSSSGDNEQFF
>TRBJ1-2|NA|TRBV27|NA
TGTGCCAGCAGCCGGATCGGAAGCTATGGCTACACCTTC
CASSRIGSYGYTF
>TRBJ1-1|NA|TRBV30|TRBD1
TGTGCCCGTCACGGGACAGGCGATATGAACACTGAAGCTTTCTTT
CARHGTGDMNTEAFF